The 26 T cell receptor beta chains reported below all come from one sample, sequenced in a study of T cells in Graves' hyperthyroidism and ophthalmopathy. It was RNA transcripts that yielded the amplified TCR beta CDR3 regions. With the HTBI primer set, the TCR CDR3 went through a first round of RT-PCR. TCRdb independently ran MiXCR on the multiplex PCR reads; one entry per CDR3 protein. The sample has around 380,000 distinct CDR3 sequences; about 13% are singletons. The sample was blood. These receptors were taken from a man aged 25 to 45 with Graves' hyperthyroidism that later progressed to Graves' ophthalmopathy.

This clonotype has only a few counts. V gene TRBV11-3 combines with J gene TRBJ2-1; 9 nucleotides match TRBD2. The CDR3 has 17 residues. After removal of 3 bases from V and 0 bases from J, the junction contained 6 bases not matched to a gene. Germline CDR1 SGHNT, CDR2 YENEEA. CDR3 region: CASSFIAGVSSYNEQFF. In nucleotides, the CDR3 is TGTGCCAGCAGCTTTATAGCGGGGGTAAGCTCCTACAATGAGCAGTTCTTC. Using reference TRBV11-3 and TRBJ2-1 for the parts outside the CDR3, the full variable domain is EAGVVQSPRYKIIEKKQPVAFWCNPISGHNTLYWYLQNLGQGPELLIRYENEEAVDDSQLPKDRFSAERLKGVDSTLKIQPAELGDSAVYLCASSFIAGVSSYNEQFFGPGTRLTVL.

As to this clonotype: This clone may be a read error of a much larger clone one base away. DNA for the CDR3: TGTGCCAGCAGTGCGCCCCTTCCAGCTTCAGGTTTCTCCAGCTCCTACGAGCAGTACTTC. It codes for CASSAPLPASGFSSSYEQYF. V and J are TRBV2 and TRBJ2-7; D gene ambiguous. From germline, CDR1 is SNHLY and CDR2 FYNNEI. V was clipped by 4 bases and J by 0 bases, with 28 bases between them. This CDR3 region has 20 residues. Drawing the rest from reference TRBV2 and TRBJ2-7, the complete variable domain is EPEVTQTPSHQVTQMGQEVILRCVPISNHLYFYWYRQILGQKVEFLVSFYNNEISEKSEIFDDQFSVERPDGSNFTLKIRSTKLEDSAMYFCASSAPLPASGFSSSYEQYFGPGTRLTVT.

This clonotype was detected many times. This rearrangement joins TRBV28 to TRBJ1-2, with D possibly being TRBD1 (6 bases). V lost 8 bases and J lost 7, with 11 bases in between. The length of the CDR3 is 11 residues. Per germline, CDR1 MDHEN and CDR2 SYDVKM. For the CDR3, the DNA is TGTGCCAGCGCGGGGGCGCCTGGCTACACCTTC. Protein product: CASAGAPGYTF.

The table lists this clonotype with many counts. V usage is TRBV5-1 and J usage is TRBJ2-3; tentatively, D is TRBD1 (5 bases). V was trimmed by 3 bases and J by 5 bases, leaving 10 bases between them. CDR1 SGHRS and CDR2 YFSETQ come from the germline V gene. This CDR3 has 13 residues. DNA of the CDR3: TGCGCCAGCAGCTGGACCCAGGGAGATACGCAGTATTTT. This encodes CASSWTQGDTQYF.

This clonotype was counted many times. The chain is built from TRBV20-1 and TRBJ2-1; possibly TRBD1 for D (5 bases). The V end was cut by 6 bases, the J end by 5 bases, with 17 bases between. The CDR3 extends over 14 amino acids. The germline V gene has CDR1 DFQATT and CDR2 SNEGSKA (reference sequence). CDR3 residues: CSAHSPDRDNEQFF. The CDR3 DNA reads as TGCAGTGCCCACAGTCCCGACAGAGACAATGAGCAGTTCTTC.

The rearrangement joins TRBV7-9 to TRBJ2-5, with 8 nucleotides matching TRBD1. This CDR3 is 14 amino acids long. Germline V gene sequence: CDR1 SEHNR, CDR2 FQNEAQ (reference sequence). V lost 1 base, J lost 5 bases, and 3 bases stayed unmatched. This chain's CDR3 is CASSLGTGYETQYF. CDR3 nucleotides: TGTGCCAGCAGCTTAGGGACAGGGTACGAGACCCAGTACTTC.

This clonotype has ten or more counts. The chain is built from TRBV29-1 and TRBJ1-5, with a possible D match to TRBD1 (6 bases). V was pared by 4 bases and J by 2 bases, with 6 bases between. The CDR3 has 12 residues. Germline V gives CDR1 SQVTM, CDR2 ANQGSEA. The CDR3 spells CSVGQGNQPQHF. The CDR3 DNA is TGCAGCGTTGGACAGGGCAATCAGCCCCAGCATTTT.

This clonotype was counted at least ten times. The CDR3 is CASSSDRVRDEAFF. CDR3 in DNA: TGTGCCAGCAGCTCAGACAGGGTCAGGGATGAAGCTTTCTTT. The chain uses TRBV13 and TRBJ1-1; TRBD1 matches at 7 bases. Trimming at V came to 4 bases and at J to 7 bases, leaving 9 bases not matched to a gene. The CDR3 runs 14 residues. The germline gives CDR1 PRHDT, CDR2 FYEKMQ (reference sequence).

In its sample, this clonotype was seen many times. The rearrangement joins TRBV28 to TRBJ2-5; D is undetermined. V lost 6 bases and J 5 bases, leaving 7 bases between the germline ends. The CDR3 runs 11 residues. Germline V gene lookup returns CDR1 MDHEN and CDR2 SYDVKM. The CDR3 reads CASRLGETQYF. CDR3 DNA: TGTGCCAGCAGGCTAGGGGAGACCCAGTACTTC.

At least ten counts were recorded for this clonotype. The rearrangement uses TRBV5-1 and TRBJ2-3; D unclear. This CDR3 is built from 16 residues. Germline V CDR1 and CDR2: SGHRS, YFSETQ. V shed 3 bases and J shed 2 bases, with 16 bases lying between them. The CDR3 region has the DNA TGCGCCAGCAGCTGGCAAGAGGTCATATCCACAGATACGCAGTATTTT. It is translated as CASSWQEVISTDTQYF.

V is TRBV20-1 and J is TRBJ2-1; possibly TRBD2 for D (5 bases). The germline CDR1 and CDR2 sequences are DFQATT and SNEGSKA (reference sequence). The V and J ends lost 3 bases and 7 bases respectively, with 7 bases between them. The CDR3 is made up of 11 amino acids. CDR3 coding DNA: TGCAGTGCTAGTGGACTGAATGAGCAGTTCTTC. The encoded protein is CSASGLNEQFF.

Many counts were recorded for this clonotype. The chain joins TRBV28 to TRBJ1-1; TRBD1 might be the D (6 bases). Germline V gene sequence: CDR1 MDHEN, CDR2 SYDVKM. V lost 4 bases and J lost 0, with 18 bases in between. The CDR3 contains 17 residues. CDR3 sequence reads: CASSSVHSGALNTEAFF. The DNA of the CDR3 is TGTGCCAGCAGTTCCGTACACTCGGGGGCGTTGAACACTGAAGCTTTCTTT.

This clonotype occurred many times. The chain carries TRBV6-1 and TRBJ2-1, with 14 bases fitting TRBD2. This CDR3 contains 17 residues. Trimming cost V 5 bases and J 5 bases; bases outside gene matches: 8. Looked up from germline, CDR1 is MNHNS and CDR2 is SASEGT. In DNA, the CDR3 is TGTGCCAGCAGTAGACTAGCGGGGGGGCCAGGGAACAATGAGCAGTTCTTC. This translates into CASSRLAGGPGNNEQFF.

This clonotype was picked up a small number of times. The chain joins TRBV5-1 to TRBJ1-5; 9 bases match TRBD1. The germline V gene encodes CDR1 SGHRS and CDR2 YFSETQ. After removal of 3 bases from V and 6 bases from J, the junction contained 4 bases not matched to a gene. The CDR3 has 14 residues. In DNA, the CDR3 is TGCGCCAGCAGCTCCGACAGGGGGAGTCAGCCCCAGCATTTT. Amino acids: CASSSDRGSQPQHF.

This clonotype was seen repeatedly, ten times or more. The V call is TRBV28, the J call TRBJ2-7; tentatively, D is TRBD1 (5 bases). The germline gives CDR1 MDHEN, CDR2 SYDVKM. V was clipped by 5 bases and J by 4 bases, with 24 bases between them. There are 17 residues in the CDR3. The CDR3 coding sequence is TGTGCCAGCAGTAGCCGACAGAAATACGTTCTTTTATACGAGCAGTACTTC. Its protein product is CASSSRQKYVLLYEQYF.

The rearrangement joins TRBV19 to TRBJ1-1; TRBD1 matches 9 bases. Germline CDR1 reads LNHDA; CDR2 reads SQIVND (reference sequence). The CDR3 is 19 amino acids. J gave up 1 base and V 5 bases, and 17 bases lay outside the gene matches. CDR3 coding DNA: TGTGCCAGTAGTCCCCGGACAGGGGAGGTTATGGCCGGGAACACTGAAGCTTTCTTT. This translates into CASSPRTGEVMAGNTEAFF.

This clonotype showed up many times. The rearrangement links TRBV28 to TRBJ1-1; D unclear. The V gene's germline CDR1 is MDHEN and CDR2 SYDVKM. The length of the CDR3 is 13 residues. The V and J ends lost 2 bases and 1 base respectively, with 5 bases between them. CDR3 protein: CASSLRGNTEAFF. For the CDR3, the DNA is TGTGCCAGCAGTTTACGCGGGAACACTGAAGCTTTCTTT.

This clonotype came up many times. The chain recombines TRBV24-1 with TRBJ1-1, with 7 bases identical to TRBD1. Germline CDR1 and CDR2: KGHDR and SFDVKD. The V and J ends lost 3 bases and 3 bases, in that order; junction bases with no gene match: 0. CDR3 size: 13 residues. CDR3 residues: CATSDGTDTEAFF. DNA for the CDR3: TGTGCCACCAGTGATGGGACAGACACTGAAGCTTTCTTT.

This rearrangement joins TRBV20-1 to TRBJ1-5; the D gene is possibly TRBD1 (5 bases). With 8 bases removed from V and 4 bases from J, the gap between germline ends came to 18 bases. Looked up from germline, CDR1 is DFQATT and CDR2 is SNEGSKA (reference sequence). This CDR3 comprises 14 residues. CDR3 protein: CSPSSGTNNQPQHF. CDR3 coding DNA: TGCAGTCCTTCGTCAGGGACTAATAATCAGCCCCAGCATTTT.

This clonotype was observed at least ten times. The chain links TRBV6-1 to TRBJ1-5; a possible D gene is TRBD1 (6 bases). The CDR3 covers 13 residues. Between the trimmed V and J ends, which lost 6 bases and 7 bases, there was a span of 13 bases. The germline CDR1 and CDR2 sequences are MNHNS and SASEGT. DNA for the CDR3: TGTGCCAGCAGCCCTCAGGGGATGCAGCCCCAGCATTTT. This sequence encodes CASSPQGMQPQHF.

This clonotype turned up a few times. This chain links TRBV6-1 with TRBJ1-5; no clear D. The CDR3 runs 14 residues. Per germline, CDR1 MNHNS and CDR2 SASEGT. V shed 3 bases and J shed 4 bases, with 10 bases lying between them. CDR3 amino acids: CASSEDTWNQPQHF. The CDR3, as DNA: TGTGCCAGCAGTGAGGATACGTGGAATCAGCCCCAGCATTTT.

There are many counts of this clonotype. The genes are TRBV12-3 or TRBV12-4 and TRBJ1-4; the D gene is possibly TRBD1 (6 bases). V was pared by 4 bases and J by 7 bases, with 16 bases between. CDR3 length: 15 residues. The CDR3 region is CASSSPGTQSEKLFF. The DNA for the CDR3 is TGTGCCAGCAGTTCTCCCGGGACACAGAGTGAAAAACTGTTTTTT.

This CDR3 is CAINSGLNQPQHF. DNA of the CDR3: TGTGCCATTAATTCGGGTCTCAATCAGCCCCAGCATTTT. V and J are TRBV10-3 and TRBJ1-5; D is unclear. The V gene lost 9 bases and the J gene lost 3 bases, with 12 bases spanning the gap. From germline, CDR1 is ENHRY and CDR2 SYGVKD. This CDR3 has 13 residues.

The chain has TRBV6-6 and TRBJ2-7, with 8 bases lining up with TRBD1. This CDR3 has 13 residues. The trim removed 2 bases at V and 6 bases at J, leaving 3 bases unmatched. CDR1 MNHNY and CDR2 SVGAGI come from the germline V gene (reference sequence). The CDR3, as DNA: TGTGCCAGCAGTTACGGGACAGGACGCGAGCAGTACTTC. Its translation: CASSYGTGREQYF.

This clonotype was recorded many times. The gene calls are TRBV28 and TRBJ1-5, with 7 bases that match TRBD1. The ends lost 7 bases at V and 5 bases at J; junction bases unmatched: 8. The CDR3 contains 14 residues. CDR1 is MDHEN, CDR2 SYDVKM, per germline. The CDR3, as DNA: TGTGCCAGCACTACAGGGGAGGGACATCAGCCCCAGCATTTT. Translation gives CASTTGEGHQPQHF.

Only a few counts were recorded for this clonotype. The chain couples TRBV5-1 to TRBJ1-6; D not certain. V was cut by 4 bases and J by 5 bases, with 7 bases left in between. CDR1 and CDR2 (germline): SGHRS, YFSETQ. The CDR3 has 13 residues. The CDR3 sequence: CASSRANNSPLHF. The DNA of the CDR3 is TGCGCCAGCAGCAGGGCTAATAATTCACCCCTCCACTTT.